Listed below are T cell receptor beta chains from one sample, sequenced in a study of CXCR4 blockade with PD-1 therapy in pancreatic cancer. Clones were read by immunoSEQ multiplex PCR, and TCRdb kept only the in-frame ones, dropping some. The sample carries over 7,500 clones, 50% to 75% recorded once. The sample consisted of tumor tissue. The receptors derive from a human donor with pancreatic ductal adenocarcinoma. Each CDR3 is given without its conserved first and last residue.

>TRBJ1-1|TRBV30|9
AWSVGGGAF
>TRBJ1-1|TRBV29-1|11
SVSTGGDTEAF
>TRBJ2-7|TRBV19|13
ASSIGRGRTYEQY
>TRBJ1-3|TRBV11-3|12
ASSRKGAGNTIY
>TRBJ2-1|TRBV29-1|13
SVEGLAYSYNEQF
>TRBJ2-3|TRBV19|11
ASSWASTDTQY
>TRBJ2-1|TRBV25-1|10
ASSQGWNEQF
>TRBJ1-3|TRBV11-3|12
ASSLGPSGNTIY
>TRBJ2-2|TRBV19|11
ASSIGGTGELF
>TRBJ1-1|TRBV19|10
ASRDLMTEAF
>TRBJ1-1|TRBV14|12
ASSQGFTTTEAF
>TRBJ1-1|TRBV28|12
ASDKAGMNTEAF
>TRBJ2-7|TRBV5-1|13
ASSLRLGGFYEQY
>TRBJ2-6|TRBV19|15
ASSRKGDSSGANVLT
>TRBJ2-1|TRBV10-1|11
ASQEREGLVKF
>TRBJ2-3|TRBV1|13
TSSEGYPRGHTQY
>TRBJ2-7|TRBV28|12
ASRTSGSIYEQY
>TRBJ2-3|TRBV7-5|17
ASSLGSGGASLITDTQY
>TRBJ1-1|TRBV10-2|10
ASSVLNTEAF
>TRBJ2-1|TRBV10-2|11
ASSSRTYNEQF
>TRBJ2-2|TRBV18|14
ASSPPSRSDTGELF
>TRBJ2-1|TRBV5-1|13
ASSLWTGGENEQF
>TRBJ2-1|TRBV6-1|11
ASSEASHNEQF
>TRBJ2-2|TRBV10-3|15
AISEFAGEGRTGELF